This T cell receptor (beta chain) was obtained from a study of cytomegalovirus exposure and HLA in healthy donors. Findings and caveats of the study: An analysis was carried out later, and it reportedly showed fewer N-insertions in an Asian-associated ancestry cluster than the approximately 670-donor mean. When presence/absence was analysed, sequencing depth was taken to be roughly uniform across donors.

The ends were cut back, 3 bases at V and 0 bases at J, with 9 bases in the middle. CDR1 MNHNS and CDR2 SASEGT come from the germline V gene. CDR3 length: 16 residues. Both 60 Vbeta primers and 13 Jbeta primers went into the PCR. Data came from immunoSEQ multiplex PCR; TCRdb stores just in-frame clones and leaves some out. The table has approximately 190,000 clones, over 9.5% seen once; the top ten hold about 7.8%. This clone was seen a handful of times. What it binds is unknown. The V call is TRBV6-1, the J call TRBJ2-6; tentatively, D is TRBD2 (5 bases). The clonotype comes from a man between 50 and 59 years old in good health and CMV-seropositive. The specimen sequenced was PBMCs. CDR3 bases: TGTGCCAGCAGTGACCGGGGTCCCTCTGGGGCCAACGTCCTGACTTTC. The encoded protein is CASSDRGPSGANVLTF.